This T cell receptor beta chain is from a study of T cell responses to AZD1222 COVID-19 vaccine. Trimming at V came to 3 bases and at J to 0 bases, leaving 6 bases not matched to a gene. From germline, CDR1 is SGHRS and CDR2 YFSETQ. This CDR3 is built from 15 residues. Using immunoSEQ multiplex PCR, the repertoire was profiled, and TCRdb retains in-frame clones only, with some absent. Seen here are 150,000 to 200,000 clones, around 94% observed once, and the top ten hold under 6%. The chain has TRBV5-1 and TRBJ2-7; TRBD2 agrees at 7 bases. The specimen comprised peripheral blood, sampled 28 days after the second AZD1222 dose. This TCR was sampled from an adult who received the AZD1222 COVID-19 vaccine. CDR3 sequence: CASSYLAVSSYEQYF. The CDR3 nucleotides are TGCGCCAGCAGCTACCTAGCGGTTAGCTCCTACGAGCAGTACTTC.